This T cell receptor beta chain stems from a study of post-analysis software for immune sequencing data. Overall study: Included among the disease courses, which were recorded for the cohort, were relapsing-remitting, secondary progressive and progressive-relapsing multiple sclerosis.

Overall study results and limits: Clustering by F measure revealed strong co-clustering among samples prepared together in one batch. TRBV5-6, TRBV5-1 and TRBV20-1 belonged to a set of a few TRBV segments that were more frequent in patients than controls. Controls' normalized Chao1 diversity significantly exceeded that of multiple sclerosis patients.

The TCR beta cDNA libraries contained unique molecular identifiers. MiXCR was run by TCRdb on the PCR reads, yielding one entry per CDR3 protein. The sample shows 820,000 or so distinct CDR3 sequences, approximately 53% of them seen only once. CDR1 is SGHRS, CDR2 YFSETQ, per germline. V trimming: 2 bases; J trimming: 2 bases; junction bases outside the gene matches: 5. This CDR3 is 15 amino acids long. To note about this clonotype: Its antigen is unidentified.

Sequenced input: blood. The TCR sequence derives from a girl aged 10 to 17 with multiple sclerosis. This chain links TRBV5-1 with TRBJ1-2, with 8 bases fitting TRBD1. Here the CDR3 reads CASSFTDRENYGYTF. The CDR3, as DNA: TGCGCCAGCAGCTTTACGGACAGGGAGAACTATGGCTACACCTTC.